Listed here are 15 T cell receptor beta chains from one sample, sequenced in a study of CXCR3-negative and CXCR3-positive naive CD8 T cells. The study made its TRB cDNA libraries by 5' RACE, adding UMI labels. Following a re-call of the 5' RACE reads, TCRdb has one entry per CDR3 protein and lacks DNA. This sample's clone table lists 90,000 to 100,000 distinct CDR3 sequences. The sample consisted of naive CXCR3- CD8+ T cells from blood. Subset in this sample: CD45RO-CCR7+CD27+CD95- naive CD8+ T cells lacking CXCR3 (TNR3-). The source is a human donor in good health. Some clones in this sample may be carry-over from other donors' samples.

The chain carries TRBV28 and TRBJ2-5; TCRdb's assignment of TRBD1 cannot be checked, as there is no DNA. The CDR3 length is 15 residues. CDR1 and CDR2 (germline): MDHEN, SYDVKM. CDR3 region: CASSSGMSDGETQYF.

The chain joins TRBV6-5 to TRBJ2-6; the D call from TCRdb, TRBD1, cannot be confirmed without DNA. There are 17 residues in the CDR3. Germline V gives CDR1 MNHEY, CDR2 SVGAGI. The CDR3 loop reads CASSYRQGFGGANVLTF.

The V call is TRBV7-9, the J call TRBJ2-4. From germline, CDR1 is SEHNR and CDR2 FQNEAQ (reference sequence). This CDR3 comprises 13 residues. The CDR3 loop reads CASSQSGVGIQYF.

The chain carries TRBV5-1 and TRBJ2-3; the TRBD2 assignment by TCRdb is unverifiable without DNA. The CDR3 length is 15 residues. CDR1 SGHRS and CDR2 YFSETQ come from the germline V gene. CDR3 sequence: CASSLGGGETDTQYF.

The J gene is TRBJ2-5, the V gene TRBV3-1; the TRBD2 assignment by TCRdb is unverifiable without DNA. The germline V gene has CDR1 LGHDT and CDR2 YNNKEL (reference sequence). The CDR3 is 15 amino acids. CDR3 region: CASSAPGTQEETQYF.

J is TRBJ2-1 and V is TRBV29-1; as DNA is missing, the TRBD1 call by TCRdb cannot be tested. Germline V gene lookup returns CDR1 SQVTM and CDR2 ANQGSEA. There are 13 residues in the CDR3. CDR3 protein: CSVVGQGYNEQFF.

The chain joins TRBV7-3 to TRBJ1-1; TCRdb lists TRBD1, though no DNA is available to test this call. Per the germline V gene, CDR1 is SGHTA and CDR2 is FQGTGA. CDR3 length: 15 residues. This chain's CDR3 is CASSPTGPMNTEAFF.

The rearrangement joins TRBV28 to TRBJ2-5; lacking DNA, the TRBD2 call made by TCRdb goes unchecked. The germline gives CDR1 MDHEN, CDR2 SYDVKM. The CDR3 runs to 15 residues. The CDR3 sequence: CASSLGSGWQETQYF.

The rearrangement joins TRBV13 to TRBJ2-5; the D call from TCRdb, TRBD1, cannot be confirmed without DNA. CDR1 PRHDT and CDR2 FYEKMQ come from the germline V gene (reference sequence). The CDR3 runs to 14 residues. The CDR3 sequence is CASSYKGGAETQYF.

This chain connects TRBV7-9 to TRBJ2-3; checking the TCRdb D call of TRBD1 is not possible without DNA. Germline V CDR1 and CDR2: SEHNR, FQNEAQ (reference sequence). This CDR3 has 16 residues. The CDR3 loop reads CASSFPGQGGPDTQYF.

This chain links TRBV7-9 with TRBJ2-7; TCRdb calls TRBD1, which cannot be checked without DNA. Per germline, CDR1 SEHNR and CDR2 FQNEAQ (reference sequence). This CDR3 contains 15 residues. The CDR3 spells CASVDRRTSSYEQYF. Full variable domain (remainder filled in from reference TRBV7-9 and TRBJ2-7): DTGVSQNPRHKITKRGQNVTFRCDPISEHNRLYWYRQTLGQGPEFLTYFQNEAQLEKSRLLSDRFSAERPKGSFSTLEIQRTEQGDSAMYLCASVDRRTSSYEQYFGPGTRLTVT.

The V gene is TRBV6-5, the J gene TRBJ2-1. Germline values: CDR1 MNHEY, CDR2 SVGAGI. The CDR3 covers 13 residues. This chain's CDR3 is CASSWTRDGEQFF.

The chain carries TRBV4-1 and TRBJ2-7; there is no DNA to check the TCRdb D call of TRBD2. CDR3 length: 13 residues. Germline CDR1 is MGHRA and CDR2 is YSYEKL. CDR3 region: CASSQYAGYEQYF.

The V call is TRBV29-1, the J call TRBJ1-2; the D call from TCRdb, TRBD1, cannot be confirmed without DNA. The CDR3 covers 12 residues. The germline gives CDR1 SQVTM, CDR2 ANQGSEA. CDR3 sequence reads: CSVEWGHYGYTF.

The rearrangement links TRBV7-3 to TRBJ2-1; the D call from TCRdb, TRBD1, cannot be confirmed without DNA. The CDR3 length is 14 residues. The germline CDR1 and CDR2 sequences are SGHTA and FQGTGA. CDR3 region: CASSLTGRGGEQFF.